Below, 26 T cell receptor beta chains from the same sample are listed, as sequenced in a study of read filtering for tumor transcriptome and immune sequencing. From approximately 400 ng of RNA, a library with molecular barcoded alpha/delta and beta/gamma adaptors was made. TCRdb recomputed calls from the reads with MiXCR, one row per CDR3 protein. This sample has tens of thousands of distinct CDR3 sequences, with 20% to 25% found just once. Source material: a population of CD138-negative cells sorted from bone marrow. The source is a donor at least 40 years old with multiple myeloma.

This clonotype ranks as medium-sized (0.01 to 0.1%). J is TRBJ2-7 and V is TRBV7-8; D is possibly TRBD1 (5 bases). With 2 bases removed from V and 3 bases from J, the gap between germline ends came to 14 bases. CDR3 size: 15 residues. CDR1 and CDR2 (germline): SGHVS, FQNEAQ. CDR3 coding DNA: TGTGCCAGCAGCTTAACCCAGGGCTACCTCTACGAGCAGTACTTC. It specifies CASSLTQGYLYEQYF.

Remarks on this clonotype: The conserved final phenylalanine or tryptophan is absent from the CDR3, which likely points to a read error. CDR3 sequence reads: CSDPETSGPTDTQYS. The DNA of the CDR3 is TGCAGTGATCCTGAGACTAGCGGTCCCACAGATACGCAGTATTCT. This chain uses TRBV20-1 with TRBJ2-3, with TRBD2 identical over 9 bases. The V gene end was trimmed by 7 bases and the J gene end by 2 bases; junction bases not matched to a gene: 10. The CDR3 contains 15 residues. Germline CDR1 reads DFQATT; CDR2 reads SNEGSKA (reference sequence).

The chain couples TRBV6-5 to TRBJ2-3; D is uncertain. The germline V gene has CDR1 MNHEY and CDR2 SVGAGI. This CDR3 spans 12 amino acids. Trimming pared 5 bases from V and 6 bases from J, leaving 9 bases between. CDR3 amino acids: CASSEDRDTQYF. DNA for the CDR3: TGTGCCAGCAGTGAAGACCGGGATACGCAGTATTTT.

This clonotype was seen a few times. The chain couples TRBV19 to TRBJ2-2; TRBD2 matches at 9 bases. The CDR3 totals 16 residues. V shed 4 bases, J shed 1 base, and the junction held 4 bases outside the gene matches. Germline V gene lookup returns CDR1 LNHDA and CDR2 SQIVND (reference sequence). The CDR3 bases are TGTGCCAGTAGTAGGCTAGCGGGGAAGAACACCGGGGAGCTGTTTTTT. This translates into CASSRLAGKNTGELFF.

This chain links TRBV12-3 or TRBV12-4 with TRBJ1-1; 8 bases fit TRBD1. The CDR3 runs 14 residues. The V segment lost 2 bases and the J segment 7 bases; nucleotides outside the gene matches: 6. CDR3 region: CASSLQGALSEAFF. The CDR3 bases are TGTGCCAGCAGTTTACAGGGGGCTTTGAGTGAAGCTTTCTTT.

A remark on this clonotype: A much larger clone lies a single base off, so this may be a read error. The J gene is TRBJ2-7, the V gene TRBV15; the D call may be TRBD1 or TRBD2 (5 bases each). CDR1 and CDR2 from the germline V gene are LNHNV and YYDKDF (reference sequence). The CDR3 runs to 13 residues. The V gene lost 1 base and the J gene lost 5 bases, with 9 bases spanning the gap. CDR3 in amino acids: CATSRGLGDEQYF. CDR3 bases: TGTGCCACCAGCAGAGGTTTGGGGGACGAGCAGTACTTC.

This clonotype appeared a few times. Here the CDR3 reads CASSVEERAGELFF. In DNA form, the CDR3 reads TGTGCCAGCAGCGTCGAAGAACGGGCCGGGGAGCTGTTTTTT. This rearrangement joins TRBV9 to TRBJ2-2, with unresolved D. CDR1 and CDR2 (germline): SGDLS, YYNGEE. This CDR3 has 14 amino acids. Deletions cut 2 bases from V and 6 bases from J, with 11 bases between.

This chain links TRBV5-1 with TRBJ2-1, with no clear D. Germline V lookup: CDR1 SGHRS, CDR2 YFSETQ. Trimming stripped 0 bases from V and 5 bases from J, with 6 bases between. The CDR3 totals 13 residues. The CDR3 protein is CASSLGINNEQFF. The CDR3 DNA reads TGCGCCAGCAGCTTGGGGATAAACAATGAGCAGTTCTTC.

V gene TRBV19 combines with J gene TRBJ2-7; D unclear. The CDR3 is made up of 14 amino acids. Germline values: CDR1 LNHDA, CDR2 SQIVND (reference sequence). V lost 4 bases, J lost 3 bases, and 13 bases lay in between. The CDR3 DNA reads as TGTGCCAGTAGTACGGAAGTAATGGACTACGAGCAGTACTTC. Encoded protein: CASSTEVMDYEQYF.

The genes are TRBV6-2 or TRBV6-3 and TRBJ2-7; 8 nucleotides match TRBD2. Unmatched junction bases numbered 4, after V lost 6 bases and J lost 3 bases. Germline-derived CDR1 and CDR2 are MNHEY and SVGEGT. CDR3 size: 13 residues. The CDR3 loop is CASSRGLVYEQYF. The CDR3 coding sequence is TGTGCCAGCAGCCGGGGACTAGTCTACGAGCAGTACTTC.

The sample holds many counts of this clonotype. V and J are TRBV28 and TRBJ2-7, with 12 nucleotides matching TRBD2. Germline V lookup: CDR1 MDHEN, CDR2 SYDVKM. The V gene end was trimmed by 9 bases and the J gene end by 6 bases; junction bases not matched to a gene: 12. The CDR3 spans 15 residues. The CDR3 bases are TGTGCCAGAAAACTAGCGGGAGGTCGTCTTCGCGAGCAGTACTTC. Translated, it gives CARKLAGGRLREQYF.

The J gene is TRBJ2-5, the V gene TRBV11-3; a weak D match, TRBD2 (5 bases). CDR3 length: 15 residues. V shed 1 base and J shed 5 bases, with 14 bases lying between them. In germline, CDR1 is SGHNT, CDR2 YENEEA. Here the CDR3 reads CASSLGGSRTETQYF. The DNA for the CDR3 is TGTGCCAGCAGCTTAGGAGGGAGTCGTACGGAGACCCAGTACTTC.

This clonotype was observed at least ten times. The chain employs TRBV20-1 and TRBJ2-3; possible D gene TRBD2, 6 bases. V lost 6 bases to trimming and J lost 0 bases, with 16 bases between them. CDR1 is DFQATT, CDR2 SNEGSKA, per germline (reference sequence). This CDR3 is 15 amino acids long. Here the CDR3 reads CSAPPADYSTDTQYF. CDR3 DNA sequence: TGCAGTGCCCCCCCCGCGGACTACAGCACAGATACGCAGTATTTT.

Notes on this clonotype: This may stem from a read error, because a much larger clone lies one nucleotide away. The chain combines TRBV5-1 with TRBJ1-3; D is undetermined. The CDR3 loop spans 16 amino acids. Trimming stripped 0 bases from V and 4 bases from J, with 14 bases between. Germline CDR1 and CDR2: SGHRS and YFSETQ. CDR3 sequence: CASSLDGSAGGNTIYF. The CDR3 DNA sequence: TGCGCCAGCAGCTTGGACGGCTCAGCGGGAGGAAACACCATATATTTT. The whole variable domain, filled in from reference TRBV5-1 and TRBJ1-3, reads KAGVTQTPRYLIKTRGQQVTLSCSPISGHRSVSWYQQTPGQGLQFLFEYFSETQRNKGNFPGRFSGRQFSNSRSEMNVSTLELGDSALYLCASSLDGSAGGNTIYFGEGSWLTVV.

The J gene is TRBJ2-1, the V gene TRBV28; TRBD1 matches at 8 bases. V lost 5 bases and J lost 10; bases outside the gene matches: 16. Germline V gene data show CDR1 as MDHEN and CDR2 as SYDVKM. CDR3 size: 16 residues. The CDR3 DNA follows: TGTGCCAGCAGTGCATTATCGGGACAGGAGCCCTACGAGCAGTTCTTC. Translation: CASSALSGQEPYEQFF. The entire variable domain, with the rest obtained from reference TRBV28 and TRBJ2-1, is as follows: DVKVTQSSRYLVKRTGEKVFLECVQDMDHENMFWYRQDPGLGLRLIYFSYDVKMKEKGDIPEGYSVSREKKERFSLILESASTNQTSMYLCASSALSGQEPYEQFFGPGTRLTVL.

V usage is TRBV20-1 and J usage is TRBJ2-2; D might be TRBD2 (5 bases). The CDR3 runs 15 residues. Looked up from germline, CDR1 is DFQATT and CDR2 is SNEGSKA (reference sequence). V lost 3 bases to trimming and J lost 1 base, with 12 bases between them. In DNA form, the CDR3 reads TGCAGTGCTAGTGGAGGAACTAAGAACACCGGGGAGCTGTTTTTT. Its translation is CSASGGTKNTGELFF.

This clonotype was counted many times. The rearrangement joins TRBV30 to TRBJ2-5, with 8 bases lining up with TRBD2. This CDR3 is built from 14 residues. Germline-derived CDR1 and CDR2 are GTSNPN and SVGIG (reference sequence). V was clipped by 7 bases and J by 4 bases; unmatched bases: 11. The CDR3 spells CALTQAGVGETQYF. CDR3 nucleotides: TGTGCCTTAACACAAGCGGGAGTGGGAGAGACCCAGTACTTC. Full variable domain (outside the CDR3, taken from reference TRBV30 and TRBJ2-5): SQTIHQWPATLVQPVGSPLSLECTVEGTSNPNLYWYRQAAGRGLQLLFYSVGIGQISSEVPQNLSASRPQDRQFILSSKKLLLSDSGFYLCALTQAGVGETQYFGPGTRLLVL.

The sample holds many counts of this clonotype. The chain employs TRBV7-3 and TRBJ2-3; D call uncertain. Trimming stripped 1 base from V and 6 bases from J, with 5 bases between. The germline CDR1 and CDR2 sequences are SGHTA and FQGTGA. The CDR3 is made up of 12 amino acids. The CDR3 loop is CASSLNGDTQYF. For the CDR3, the DNA is TGTGCCAGCAGCTTAAACGGGGATACGCAGTATTTT.

This clonotype is deemed medium-sized. J is TRBJ2-6 and V is TRBV12-3 or TRBV12-4; D might be TRBD2 (6 bases). This CDR3 is 14 amino acids long. Between the trimmed V and J ends, which lost 8 bases and 1 base, there was a span of 9 bases. DNA of the CDR3: TGTGCCAGCCGGGGGTGGTCTGGGGCCAACGTCCTGACTTTC. Residues: CASRGWSGANVLTF.

The CDR3 DNA is TGTGCCAGCTCACCATTAAGGACAGGCGAGCAGTACTTC. Its translation: CASSPLRTGEQYF. The rearrangement links TRBV18 to TRBJ2-7; 7 bases match TRBD1. This CDR3 has 13 residues. CDR1 is KGHSH, CDR2 LQKENI, per germline. The junction had 4 bases not matched to a gene; V was cut back by 2 bases and J by 6 bases.

This clonotype was recorded a few times. This chain links TRBV5-1 with TRBJ1-2, with a possible D match to TRBD1 (5 bases). Germline V gene data show CDR1 as SGHRS and CDR2 as YFSETQ. CDR3 length: 15 residues. V was clipped by 0 bases and J by 6 bases, with 15 bases between them. Here the CDR3 DNA reads TGCGCCAGCAGCTTGGACGGGACGGCCTACAATGGCTACACCTTC. Translating gives CASSLDGTAYNGYTF.

This clonotype was seen many times. A read error may explain this, as a much larger clone is one base away. The chain links TRBV20-1 to TRBJ2-1, with 10 bases that match TRBD2. CDR3 length: 15 amino acids. Germline V gives CDR1 DFQATT, CDR2 SNEGSKA (reference sequence). This CDR3 reads CSASKELAGNNERFF. The CDR3 coding sequence is TGCAGTGCTAGTAAGGAACTAGCGGGAAACAATGAGCGGTTCTTC.

The rearrangement uses TRBV2 and TRBJ2-5; TRBD2 agrees at 11 bases. Germline V lookup: CDR1 SNHLY, CDR2 FYNNEI. J was trimmed by 1 base and V by 4 bases; bases with no gene match: 2. CDR3 length: 15 amino acids. The CDR3 nucleotides read TGTGCCAGCAGTGTGACTAGCGGGACCCAAGAGACCCAGTACTTC. This gives the protein CASSVTSGTQETQYF.

This clonotype appeared many times. The rearrangement links TRBV12-3 or TRBV12-4 to TRBJ2-3; TRBD2 aligns across 15 bases. This CDR3 contains 16 residues. The V gene end was trimmed by 6 bases and the J gene end by 4 bases; junction bases not matched to a gene: 5. The CDR3 sequence is CASSQGLAGGPDTQYF. CDR3 coding DNA: TGTGCCAGCAGCCAAGGACTAGCGGGGGGGCCAGATACGCAGTATTTT.

This clonotype was seen ten or more times. V is TRBV7-8 and J is TRBJ1-3, with D uncertain. V lost 2 bases to trimming and J lost 4 bases, with 9 bases between them. Germline V CDR1 and CDR2: SGHVS, FQNEAQ. The CDR3 length is 14 residues. The CDR3 DNA is TGTGCCAGCAGCTTATCGGCAGAAGGAAACACCATATATTTT. Translated: CASSLSAEGNTIYF. The whole variable domain, filled in from reference TRBV7-8 and TRBJ1-3, reads GAGVSQSPRYKVAKRGQDVALRCDPISGHVSLFWYQQALGQGPEFLTYFQNEAQLDKSGLPSDRFFAERPEGSVSTLKIQRTQQEDSAVYLCASSLSAEGNTIYFGEGSWLTVV.

Many counts were recorded for this clonotype. The V call is TRBV7-3, the J call TRBJ2-3; D is ambiguous. The ends were cut back, 5 bases at V and 0 bases at J, with 6 bases in the middle. Germline CDR1 and CDR2: SGHTA and FQGTGA. There are 13 residues in the CDR3. For the CDR3, the DNA is TGTGCCAGCAGCAGTACTAGCACAGATACGCAGTATTTT. It is translated as CASSSTSTDTQYF.